The entry below describes one TCR beta chain. Its specific antigen is unknown. The method behind the library was the immunoSEQ multiplex PCR assay. For the multiplex PCR, a mixture combining 60 forward primers for TCR Vbeta segments and 13 reverse primers for TCR Jbeta segments was used. The CDR3 region of rearranged TCR beta genes was amplified from genomic DNA with a multiplex PCR assay. The Illumina HiSeq System was used to sequence the amplified TCR beta libraries as 87-base-pair reads. Turning to the authors' computational methods: Across the 670 or so repertoires, a later analysis counted approximately 83 million unique TCR beta chains, 9.5 million to 13 million of which were shared by at least two donors. Raw reads were error-corrected and collapsed into unique sequences by a nearest-neighbor algorithm in which closely related sequences were merged to remove PCR and sequencing errors. V, D and J gene segments were assigned by aligning CDR3 sequences to IMGT reference sequences. For a sequence to be retained, a match of at least six nucleotides was required to both a V gene segment and a J gene segment. A rearrangement was called productive if the CDR3 had no stop codons and remained in frame with V and J, and every other rearrangement was called non-productive. CDR3 was defined according to IMGT convention as the region running from the second conserved V-encoded cysteine to the conserved J-encoded phenylalanine. The earlier analysis of about 530 of the donors excluded any sequence lacking an unambiguous match to a single V gene segment. In an earlier analysis of approximately 610 of the donors, V segments were called functional above 56.7% productive rearrangements and were called segregating when the between-donor standard deviation exceeded 5%. A statistical classification framework was developed to diagnose cytomegalovirus status using the catalog of TCR beta chain sequences. In a later analysis, TCR nucleotide sequences were compared against IMGT/GENE-DB human TR gene sequences so that V and J genes could be assigned. In a later analysis, CDR3 sequences and most-parsimonious VDJ recombination scenarios were assigned using the TCRdist pipeline. A later analysis defined each TCR beta chain by its CDR3 amino acid sequence plus V-gene family, and excluded reads lacking a unique V-gene family. In a later analysis, 450 to 600 highly shared, low-generation-probability nucleotide sequences were removed to address suspected cross-contamination and a sequencing artifact. A later analysis calculated a clonal expansion index for each public chain from normalized within-repertoire ranks of inferred template counts. A later analysis computed generation probabilities with a VDJ recombination model fitted to out-of-frame rearrangements, and checked the results against IGoR. In a later analysis, TCR-TCR, TCR-HLA and TCR-CMV co-occurrence was scored with hypergeometric tests, and a repertoire-size bias correction was applied to TCR pairs. In a later analysis, false discovery rates were estimated by permuting HLA or CMV assignments 20 times. A later analysis grouped co-occurring TCRs with DBSCAN, adding TCRdist sequence similarity when clustering within HLA-allele-positive subsets. Co-occurrence clustering excluded repertoires with fewer than 30,000 or more than 120,000 public chains, plus five with anomalous nucleotide sharing. Not all clones reach the TCRdb copy of this immuneACCESS table, which keeps in-frame sequences only. Checked studies attribute under half of the gap to unresolved V genes and leave the rest unexplained. That table supplies the V and J calls and clone size; D and trimming were determined from the DNA. In this sample's table one finds about 140,000 clones. Jointly, the top ten make up 2% to 2.5% of the sample.

V and J lose 5 bases and 5 bases, and a span of 8 bases separates them. The CDR3 goes from the cysteine to the phenylalanine over 12 residues. The DNA shown is the 36-base CDR3, in frame from base 1. Looking up the germline V gene yields CDR1 WSHSY and CDR2 SAAADI. The cohort comprised around 690 healthy bone marrow donors. At the time of sampling, all cohort members were nominally healthy, though unrecorded immune exposures were likely present. The donor tested CMV seronegative, placing the donor among the approximately 360 seronegative members of the cohort. Each donor provided a peripheral blood sample, and peripheral blood mononuclear cells were used for TCR beta sequencing. Genomic DNA was extracted from the blood cell samples with the Qiagen DNeasy Blood Extraction Kit. This record belongs to a study of cytomegalovirus exposure and HLA in healthy donors (dated by TCRdb to the late 2010s). Background for the entire study: An earlier analysis of some 550 of the donors reported roughly 300 Gb of sequence data and 117 million unique TCR beta sequences from 150 million to 200 million T cells. In a later analysis, previously published TCR beta repertoires from 666 donors were re-analyzed and high-resolution HLA genotyping was added so that TCR occurrence patterns could be studied. An earlier analysis of 587 of the donors used high-throughput TCR beta sequencing to judge whether each TCR beta V gene segment behaved as functional or pseudogenic. The study aimed to test whether signatures of past pathogen exposure could be identified by cataloging public T cell receptors. Using immunosequencing, the study profiled T cell repertoires from around 670 subjects and related those repertoires to cytomegalovirus serostatus. The number of donors typed differed by locus, with roughly 629-640 for A, B, C, DRB1 and DQB1, around 500 for DQA1, approximately 570 for DPA1, and some 470 for DPB1. Approximately 310 gigabases of sequencing data and around 85 million unique TCR sequences made up an early release that covered approximately 650 HLA-typed donors. Donor age, sex, ethnicity and CMV serostatus were compiled alongside the repertoire data. In the later analysis, no new phenotypic data were used to find candidate immune exposures; instead, reliance was placed on TCR beta sequences and their occurrence across donors. All discovery cohort repertoires had been generated using a single sequencing platform. Besides the first cohort of roughly 700 subjects, a separate validation cohort made up of over a hundred different subjects was used. Roughly five DR-DQ haplotypes were handled as single units for association and clustering because linkage in the cohort was strong. To predict cytomegalovirus infection status, the study brought together high-throughput TCR immunosequencing, statistical association of individual TCRs with disease status, and machine learning. The genetic ancestry cluster associated with self-reported Caucasian donors included about 81% of the roughly 400 genotyped donors. HLA typing covered class I and class II loci at four-digit resolution. Among about 400 genotyped donors of the cohort, an average of around 240,000 unique TCR beta nucleotide sequences was sequenced per donor, of which 15% to 20% were non-productive. In a later genetic analysis, genome-wide SNP genotypes for about three fifths of the roughly 670 donors were used, and that subset was treated as a discovery cohort.

The paper's findings and limits, for the study overall: The sequencing pipeline was judged likely to have produced a cluster of highly shared sequence variants as a technical artifact. The authors suggested that the approach could potentially be generalized to other disease states and immunological phenotypes. Strong co-occurrence of HLA alleles, especially DR and DQ, made assigning TCR associations to individual alleles difficult. Linkage disequilibrium might explain the correlated functional status among segregating V segments, but an unknown experimental factor could not be excluded. HLA typing was unavailable for some donors at each locus, so association tests used only the typed subset. Immune exposure information for the cohort was limited to CMV serostatus. Presence/absence analyses assumed roughly uniform sequencing depth across donors, an assumption that may not hold. Because the 87-base-pair reads could not distinguish some IMGT-functional V segments, including TRBV6-2 and TRBV6-3, those segments were excluded. A later genetic analysis reported fewer N-insertions in productive TCRs among donors in an Asian-associated ancestry cluster than the roughly 700-donor mean. In the study, some 160 TCR beta chains were listed as associated with cytomegalovirus. A further reported finding was that TCR beta sequences accurately predicted the HLA-A and HLA-B alleles for most subjects in the first cohort. A later analysis found that most CMV-associated TCR beta chains appeared HLA-restricted, with HLA associations seemingly driven largely by CMV exposure. In a later analysis, the rate of TCR association differed among HLA loci, with DRB1 alleles having the most associated TCRs and HLA-C alleles having the fewest. Specific HLA alleles were associated with 16,951 TCR beta sequences at a false discovery rate of 0.05 in a later analysis. The cohort was sequenced for TCR beta chains only, and without alpha or paired-chain data the features that could be detected were limited. Because counts were too low, approximately 18 rarely observed V segments, including chromosome 9 orphons, were excluded from the earlier analysis of 587 of the donors. In an earlier analysis of approximately 590 of the donors, most TCR beta V segments were observed in productive rearrangements about 90% or about 30% of the time, broadly matching IMGT annotations. Across donors, most TCR sequences were observed very rarely, whereas some public TCRs were present in many individuals. In vitro tests confirmed that a few of the cytomegalovirus-associated TCR beta chains recognize cytomegalovirus antigens. In a later genetic analysis, a missense DCLRE1C variant was associated with V-gene and J-gene trimming of TCR beta chains, and the association was replicated in an independent cohort. The classifier was reported to diagnose cytomegalovirus status with high specificity and sensitivity in both the original cohort and the validation cohort. According to a later analysis, parvovirus B19, influenza, CMV and Epstein-Barr virus appeared linked to several top co-occurrence clusters. In a later analysis, HLA-associated TCR beta chains were found to be more clonally expanded and to have lower generation probabilities than equally common non-associated chains.

The sequence joins TRBV10-2 to TRBJ2-3; no D gene is confidently identified. The TCR sequence derives from a woman aged 18-30 years in good health and CMV-seronegative. Sequenced input: PBMCs. The CDR3 amino acid sequence is: CASSSSVDTQYF. The base sequence is TGCGCCAGCAGTAGCTCCGTAGATACGCAGTATTTT.